These T cell receptor beta chains were read from a single sample in a study of cytomegalovirus exposure and HLA in healthy donors. Profiling relied on immunoSEQ multiplex PCR, and the TCRdb table lists in-frame clones only, not all of them. This table holds fewer than 150,000 clones, around 77% found once. The sample taken for sequencing was PBMCs. Receptor source: a middle-aged man in good health and CMV-seronegative. Both conserved end residues are part of each CDR3. Fields, in order: D gene, V gene, clone size, J gene, CDR3 DNA, CDR3 protein. D genes are given only for firm matches. The size entry is marked missing in some rows and otherwise reads once, few, many or a size class.

D gene: TRBD2; V gene: TRBV18; clone size: NA; J gene: TRBJ2-7; CDR3 DNA: TGTGCCAGCTCAGTATCTGGCGGGAGCCTCTACGAGCAGTACTTC; CDR3 protein: CASSVSGGSLYEQYF
D gene: TRBD2; V gene: TRBV27; clone size: once; J gene: TRBJ2-1; CDR3 DNA: TGTGCCAGCAGCATCACTAGCGGGACCTACAATGAGCAGTTCTTC; CDR3 protein: CASSITSGTYNEQFF
D gene: TRBD1; V gene: TRBV10-1; clone size: NA; J gene: TRBJ2-7; CDR3 DNA: TGCGCCAGAACCCTTGGGACAGGGTACTACGAGCAGTACTTC; CDR3 protein: CARTLGTGYYEQYF
D gene: NA; V gene: TRBV5-1; clone size: NA; J gene: TRBJ2-5; CDR3 DNA: TGCGCCAGCAGCACGGACACCGAGACCCAGTACTTC; CDR3 protein: CASSTDTETQYF
D gene: TRBD1; V gene: TRBV11-3; clone size: NA; J gene: TRBJ2-1; CDR3 DNA: TGTGCCAGCAGCTCCACCGGGACAGGGATATACAATGAGCAGTTCTTC; CDR3 protein: CASSSTGTGIYNEQFF
D gene: TRBD1; V gene: TRBV28; clone size: few; J gene: TRBJ1-2; CDR3 DNA: TGTGCCAGCAGTTCGACAGGGAATGGCTACACCTTC; CDR3 protein: CASSSTGNGYTF
D gene: TRBD1; V gene: TRBV7-9; clone size: NA; J gene: TRBJ1-5; CDR3 DNA: TGTGCCAGCAGCTTAGATGGGACAGCCTCGAGGCCCCAGCATTTT; CDR3 protein: CASSLDGTASRPQHF
D gene: NA; V gene: TRBV18; clone size: NA; J gene: TRBJ1-5; CDR3 DNA: TGTGCCAGCTCACCGGCTAGCAATCAGCCCCAGCATTTT; CDR3 protein: CASSPASNQPQHF
D gene: NA; V gene: TRBV2; clone size: few; J gene: TRBJ1-4; CDR3 DNA: TGTGCCAGCAGTATGGGGGCTTCGGGGTCTGAAAAACTGTTTTTT; CDR3 protein: CASSMGASGSEKLFF
D gene: TRBD2; V gene: TRBV5-1; clone size: NA; J gene: TRBJ2-3; CDR3 DNA: TGCGCCAGCAGCTTGGATGGGACTAGCTTGACTACGCAGTATTTT; CDR3 protein: CASSLDGTSLTTQYF
D gene: NA; V gene: TRBV4-1; clone size: NA; J gene: TRBJ2-2; CDR3 DNA: TGCGCCAGCAGCCCTGGTCCCCAGGAGAACACCGGGGAGCTGTTTTTT; CDR3 protein: CASSPGPQENTGELFF
D gene: NA; V gene: TRBV6-1; clone size: few; J gene: TRBJ2-7; CDR3 DNA: TGTGCCAGCAGTGAATCGTTGGGTATGGCAGGGAGGACCTACGAGCAGTACTTC; CDR3 protein: CASSESLGMAGRTYEQYF
D gene: TRBD1; V gene: TRBV18; clone size: NA; J gene: TRBJ1-3; CDR3 DNA: TGTGCCAGCTCACCAAGGACAGGGGAAGGAAACACCATATATTTT; CDR3 protein: CASSPRTGEGNTIYF
D gene: TRBD2; V gene: TRBV27; clone size: NA; J gene: TRBJ2-2; CDR3 DNA: TGTGCCAGCAGTACTAGCGCTAGCGGGAGTGACACCGGGGAGCTGTTTTTT; CDR3 protein: CASSTSASGSDTGELFF
D gene: NA; V gene: TRBV18; clone size: NA; J gene: TRBJ2-3; CDR3 DNA: TGTGCCAGCTCACCACGTCGTTCTAGCACAGATACGCAGTATTTT; CDR3 protein: CASSPRRSSTDTQYF
D gene: TRBD2; V gene: TRBV7-3; clone size: NA; J gene: TRBJ2-6; CDR3 DNA: TGTGCCAGCAGCTTAGGTGCTAGCGGGATGTCTGGGGCCAACGTCCTGACTTTC; CDR3 protein: CASSLGASGMSGANVLTF
D gene: NA; V gene: TRBV6-1; clone size: NA; J gene: TRBJ2-1; CDR3 DNA: TGTGCCAGCAGTGAAGTCCCCGGGAGAGGATCTGAGCAGTTCTTC; CDR3 protein: CASSEVPGRGSEQFF
D gene: TRBD1; V gene: TRBV27; clone size: NA; J gene: TRBJ2-5; CDR3 DNA: TGTGCCAGCAGTCACGGACAGGGGAAGCAAGAGACCCAGTACTTC; CDR3 protein: CASSHGQGKQETQYF
D gene: NA; V gene: TRBV7-9; clone size: NA; J gene: TRBJ2-7; CDR3 DNA: TGTGCCAGCAGCTTAACGGACAGCCTTTCCTACGAGCAGTACTTC; CDR3 protein: CASSLTDSLSYEQYF
D gene: TRBD2; V gene: TRBV10-3; clone size: NA; J gene: TRBJ2-7; CDR3 DNA: TGTGCCATCAGATCGGGACTAGCGCAAAGCTCCTACGAGCAGTACTTC; CDR3 protein: CAIRSGLAQSSYEQYF
D gene: TRBD2; V gene: TRBV6-6; clone size: NA; J gene: TRBJ2-5; CDR3 DNA: TGTGCCAGCAGTTCTAGCGGGAGGGCAGAGACCCAGTACTTC; CDR3 protein: CASSSSGRAETQYF
D gene: NA; V gene: TRBV2; clone size: NA; J gene: TRBJ2-3; CDR3 DNA: TGTGCCAGCAGTGAAGGGGGCGCAGGCACAGATACGCAGTATTTT; CDR3 protein: CASSEGGAGTDTQYF
D gene: NA; V gene: TRBV10-3; clone size: NA; J gene: TRBJ1-1; CDR3 DNA: TGTGCCATCAGGGGGACACAGAACACTGAAGCTTTCTTT; CDR3 protein: CAIRGTQNTEAFF
D gene: NA; V gene: TRBV6-5; clone size: NA; J gene: TRBJ2-5; CDR3 DNA: TGTGCCAGCAGCGGTATCCAGGGTTCAGAGACCCAGTACTTC; CDR3 protein: CASSGIQGSETQYF
D gene: NA; V gene: TRBV30; clone size: NA; J gene: TRBJ1-1; CDR3 DNA: TGTGCCTGGAGTGTACCCCAAGCAGGGATGGACACTGAAGCTTTCTTT; CDR3 protein: CAWSVPQAGMDTEAFF
D gene: NA; V gene: TRBV5-4; clone size: NA; J gene: TRBJ2-3; CDR3 DNA: TGTGCCAGCAGCCGTCGGGACCGCGGGGTAGATACGCAGTATTTT; CDR3 protein: CASSRRDRGVDTQYF
D gene: TRBD2; V gene: TRBV10-3; clone size: NA; J gene: TRBJ2-7; CDR3 DNA: TGTGCCATCAGTGCCTCTCCGTTAGCGGGAGGAAGCTCCTACGAGCAGTACTTC; CDR3 protein: CAISASPLAGGSSYEQYF
D gene: NA; V gene: TRBV28; clone size: NA; J gene: TRBJ2-3; CDR3 DNA: TGTGCCAGCAGCACCCCTTTGACTAGCACAGATACGCAGTATTTT; CDR3 protein: CASSTPLTSTDTQYF
D gene: TRBD2; V gene: TRBV6-1; clone size: NA; J gene: TRBJ2-3; CDR3 DNA: TGTGCCAGCAGTGCCTGGGAGGGTTCAGATACGCAGTATTTT; CDR3 protein: CASSAWEGSDTQYF
D gene: NA; V gene: TRBV28; clone size: NA; J gene: TRBJ1-1; CDR3 DNA: TGTGCCAGCAGTTCCGTGAACACTGAAGCTTTCTTT; CDR3 protein: CASSSVNTEAFF
D gene: TRBD2; V gene: TRBV12-5; clone size: NA; J gene: TRBJ2-3; CDR3 DNA: TGTGCTAGTGGGGGGACGACTAGCGGTTATGGTACGCAGTATTTT; CDR3 protein: CASGGTTSGYGTQYF
D gene: NA; V gene: TRBV28; clone size: few; J gene: TRBJ1-1; CDR3 DNA: TGTGCCAGTTGGATTGACAGTCGGCAACCTGAAGCTTTCTTT; CDR3 protein: CASWIDSRQPEAFF
D gene: TRBD1; V gene: TRBV9; clone size: NA; J gene: TRBJ2-7; CDR3 DNA: TGTGCCAGCAGCCAACGACAGGGGCGCTACGAGCAGTACTTC; CDR3 protein: CASSQRQGRYEQYF
D gene: NA; V gene: TRBV6-1; clone size: NA; J gene: TRBJ2-1; CDR3 DNA: TGTGCCAGCAGATTAGCATTCGACCCCTACAATGAGCAGTTCTTC; CDR3 protein: CASRLAFDPYNEQFF
D gene: TRBD2; V gene: TRBV19; clone size: NA; J gene: TRBJ2-7; CDR3 DNA: TGTGCCAGTAGTATCAGAGGGGCTAGCGGGAGCTACGAGCAGTACTTC; CDR3 protein: CASSIRGASGSYEQYF
D gene: NA; V gene: TRBV4-3; clone size: NA; J gene: TRBJ1-4; CDR3 DNA: TGCGCCAGCACCCCCCAGCACAGTGCCAATCAAAAACTGTTTTTT; CDR3 protein: CASTPQHSANQKLFF
D gene: NA; V gene: TRBV2; clone size: NA; J gene: TRBJ2-2; CDR3 DNA: TGTGCCAGCAGTGAGACCCGCGACACCGCTAACACCGGGGAGCTGTTTTTT; CDR3 protein: CASSETRDTANTGELFF
D gene: TRBD1; V gene: TRBV6-6; clone size: NA; J gene: TRBJ2-5; CDR3 DNA: TGTGCCAGCAGTACCGGACAGGGAGGAGAGACCCAGTACTTC; CDR3 protein: CASSTGQGGETQYF
D gene: NA; V gene: TRBV11-2; clone size: NA; J gene: TRBJ1-5; CDR3 DNA: TGTGCCAGCAGCCATCCGGGGGGCAGTCAGCCCCAGCATTTT; CDR3 protein: CASSHPGGSQPQHF